The 26 T cell receptor beta chains below all came from one sample that was sequenced in a study of T cell changes during pregnancy in multiple sclerosis. Method: immunoSEQ multiplex PCR; TCRdb's copy keeps in-frame clones and lacks some. The sample consists of 65,000 to 85,000 clones, around 90% of them appearing once. Here the sequenced sample was CD4+ T cells from peripheral blood mononuclear cells, taken after pregnancy. The source is a female donor with multiple sclerosis, enrolled in a pregnancy study.

CDR3 protein: CASSGTAFVEETQYF. The DNA for the CDR3 is TGTGCCAGCAGTGGGACTGCCTTTGTTGAAGAGACCCAGTACTTC. The chain carries TRBV6-1 and TRBJ2-5; D perhaps matches TRBD2 (5 bases). This CDR3 spans 15 amino acids. From germline, CDR1 is MNHNS and CDR2 SASEGT. The V end was cut by 4 bases, the J end by 3 bases, with 15 bases between.

This chain links TRBV6-1 with TRBJ2-1; TRBD2 aligns across 10 bases. Trimming cost V 0 bases and J 4 bases; bases outside gene matches: 6. The germline gives CDR1 MNHNS, CDR2 SASEGT. This CDR3 is 17 amino acids long. The CDR3 reads CASSEALALAGYNEQFF. The CDR3 region has the DNA TGTGCCAGCAGTGAAGCGCTCGCACTAGCGGGGTACAATGAGCAGTTCTTC.

The chain combines TRBV27 with TRBJ2-1; tentative D call: TRBD2 (6 bases). V was clipped by 1 base and J by 2 bases, with 12 bases between them. In germline, CDR1 is MNHEY, CDR2 SMNVEV (reference sequence). CDR3 size: 16 residues. CDR3 sequence reads: CASSLFGLSAYNEQFF. CDR3 DNA: TGTGCCAGCAGTTTATTTGGACTATCAGCCTACAATGAGCAGTTCTTC.

The chain uses TRBV9 and TRBJ1-6; the D is unclear. The germline CDR1 and CDR2 sequences are SGDLS and YYNGEE. The ends were cut back, 0 bases at V and 7 bases at J, with 5 bases in the middle. The CDR3 length is 13 residues. The CDR3 sequence is CASSVDENSPLHF. The CDR3 coding sequence is TGTGCCAGCAGCGTAGACGAGAATTCACCCCTCCACTTT.

This clone was recorded once. The gene calls are TRBV7-2 and TRBJ2-3, with TRBD2 as a possible D gene (7 bases). The CDR3 sequence is 16 residues long. CDR1 SGHTA and CDR2 FQGNSA come from the germline V gene. V gave up 3 bases and J gave up 4 bases, with 17 bases separating them. CDR3 residues: CASSLQAGAQADTQYF. Here the CDR3 DNA reads TGTGCCAGCAGCTTGCAGGCGGGGGCGCAGGCAGATACGCAGTATTTT. The entire variable domain, with the rest obtained from reference TRBV7-2 and TRBJ2-3, is as follows: GAGVSQSPSNKVTEKGKDVELRCDPISGHTALYWYRQSLGQGLEFLIYFQGNSAPDKSGLPSDRFSAERTGGSVSTLTIQRTQQEDSAVYLCASSLQAGAQADTQYFGPGTRLTVL.

The chain has TRBV28 and TRBJ2-5; 7 bases are shared with TRBD2. CDR1 MDHEN and CDR2 SYDVKM come from the germline V gene. The CDR3 is 17 amino acids. The ends lost 2 bases at V and 4 bases at J; junction bases unmatched: 13. CDR3 protein: CASSLASGERYRETQYF. DNA for the CDR3: TGTGCCAGCAGTTTAGCCAGCGGGGAACGGTATAGAGAGACCCAGTACTTC.

J is TRBJ1-1 and V is TRBV15; 7 bases align to TRBD1. The CDR3 covers 16 residues. Germline loops: CDR1 LNHNV, CDR2 YYDKDF (reference sequence). J was trimmed by 1 base and V by 4 bases; bases with no gene match: 9. As DNA, the CDR3 is TGTGCCACCAGCAAAAAAGGGGGCGGGGAGAACACTGAAGCTTTCTTT. It is translated as CATSKKGGGENTEAFF.

The V call is TRBV9, the J call TRBJ2-1; TRBD2 agrees at 7 bases. After removal of 3 bases from V and 9 bases from J, the junction contained 6 bases not matched to a gene. Germline V gene lookup returns CDR1 SGDLS and CDR2 YYNGEE. There are 13 residues in the CDR3. The CDR3 region is CASSARETGEQFF. The CDR3 region has the DNA TGTGCCAGCAGCGCGCGGGAGACGGGTGAGCAGTTCTTC.

This chain connects TRBV7-9 to TRBJ2-1; 7 nucleotides match TRBD1. The CDR3 length is 17 residues. V lost 3 bases to trimming and J lost 4 bases; unmatched junction nucleotides: 12. Germline loops: CDR1 SEHNR, CDR2 FQNEAQ (reference sequence). CDR3 loop: CASSLVPPGQIYNEQFF. The DNA of the CDR3 is TGTGCCAGCAGCTTGGTCCCCCCGGGACAGATTTACAATGAGCAGTTCTTC.

The chain joins TRBV2 to TRBJ2-2, with 7 bases lining up with TRBD1. Germline values: CDR1 SNHLY, CDR2 FYNNEI. The CDR3 runs 14 residues. The trim removed 6 bases at V and 7 bases at J, leaving 8 bases unmatched. CDR3 sequence: CASSDFRGNGELFF. CDR3 coding DNA: TGTGCCAGCAGCGATTTCAGGGGGAACGGGGAGCTGTTTTTT.

This chain connects TRBV9 to TRBJ1-4; 9 nucleotides agree with TRBD1. The trim removed 3 bases at V and 8 bases at J, leaving 8 bases unmatched. CDR3 size: 15 residues. Germline V gene data show CDR1 as SGDLS and CDR2 as YYNGEE. The CDR3 is CASSAGTGSGEKLFF. The CDR3 nucleotides read TGTGCCAGCAGCGCCGGGACAGGGTCAGGCGAAAAACTGTTTTTT.

This sequence joins TRBV30 and TRBJ1-5, with 9 bases fitting TRBD1. From germline, CDR1 is GTSNPN and CDR2 SVGIG (reference sequence). V dropped 4 bases and J dropped 6; count of bases not matched to a gene: 4. The CDR3 contains 13 residues. CDR3 amino acids: CAWNRGRFQPQHF. The CDR3 DNA follows: TGTGCCTGGAACAGGGGGCGGTTTCAGCCCCAGCATTTT.

This chain links TRBV7-2 with TRBJ1-5; tentative D call: TRBD1 (6 bases). The germline V gene encodes CDR1 SGHTA and CDR2 FQGNSA. Trimming shortened V by 5 bases and J by 7 bases, and 18 bases separated the two germline ends. The CDR3 loop spans 15 amino acids. This CDR3 reads CASSIRSGVGQPQHF. DNA for the CDR3: TGTGCCAGCAGCATTAGGTCAGGGGTGGGACAGCCCCAGCATTTT.

This sequence joins TRBV10-3 and TRBJ2-5; no definite D call. The CDR3 sequence is 14 residues long. V was clipped by 2 bases and J by 5 bases, with 12 bases between them. CDR1 is ENHRY, CDR2 SYGVKD, per germline. The CDR3 sequence is CAISETQVGETQYF. In DNA form, the CDR3 reads TGTGCCATCAGTGAGACTCAAGTCGGGGAGACCCAGTACTTC.

The chain is built from TRBV10-3 and TRBJ1-1; the D gene is possibly TRBD1 (5 bases). The CDR3 is made up of 14 amino acids. Germline CDR1 ENHRY, CDR2 SYGVKD. Trimming removed 3 bases from V and 6 bases from J, with 14 bases in between. CDR3 region: CAISEFQGGSEAFF. The CDR3 DNA reads as TGTGCCATCAGTGAATTCCAGGGTGGCTCTGAAGCTTTCTTT.

The V gene is TRBV9, the J gene TRBJ1-3; D might be TRBD1 (6 bases). Germline-derived CDR1 and CDR2 are SGDLS and YYNGEE. With 0 bases removed from V and 4 bases from J, the gap between germline ends came to 17 bases. The CDR3 length is 17 residues. The CDR3 DNA is TGTGCCAGCAGCGTAGCTCCCCCCACAGGGCTCGGAAACACCATATATTTT. It yields the protein CASSVAPPTGLGNTIYF.

This sequence joins TRBV5-1 and TRBJ1-1, with D maybe TRBD1 (6 bases). Trimming shortened V by 4 bases and J by 5 bases, and 18 bases separated the two germline ends. Germline V gene data show CDR1 as SGHRS and CDR2 as YFSETQ. CDR3 length equals 15 residues. This CDR3 is CASSPLQGMETEAFF. Written as DNA, the CDR3 is TGCGCCAGCAGCCCGCTACAGGGAATGGAGACTGAAGCTTTCTTT.

This clone appeared a few times. This sequence joins TRBV9 and TRBJ2-7, with 14 bases that match TRBD2. Germline trimming cut 4 bases from V and 3 bases from J; bases unmatched to any gene: 6. The CDR3 runs to 16 residues. Germline-derived CDR1 and CDR2 are SGDLS and YYNGEE. CDR3 sequence: CASSTGLAGGIYEQYF. The CDR3 DNA reads as TGTGCCAGCAGCACTGGACTAGCGGGAGGAATCTACGAGCAGTACTTC.

The V and J genes are TRBV7-9 and TRBJ2-5, with TRBD1 matching 12 bases. V shed 2 bases, J shed 4 bases, and the junction held 11 bases outside the gene matches. CDR1 and CDR2 from the germline V gene are SEHNR and FQNEAQ (reference sequence). This CDR3 contains 18 residues. For the CDR3, the DNA is TGTGCCAGCAGCTTACGGCTATTGGGGACAGGGGGCCTAGAGACCCAGTACTTC. Residues: CASSLRLLGTGGLETQYF. Together with reference TRBV7-9 and TRBJ2-5, the CDR3 gives the full variable domain: DTGVSQNPRHKITKRGQNVTFRCDPISEHNRLYWYRQTLGQGPEFLTYFQNEAQLEKSRLLSDRFSAERPKGSFSTLEIQRTEQGDSAMYLCASSLRLLGTGGLETQYFGPGTRLLVL.

This clone was picked up a small number of times. Written as DNA, the CDR3 is TGTGCCAGTAGCGACTTAAGAGCTAACTATGGCTACACCTTC. Translating it yields CASSDLRANYGYTF. The chain joins TRBV19 to TRBJ1-2; no firm D call. CDR3 length: 14 amino acids. The germline V gene encodes CDR1 LNHDA and CDR2 SQIVND (reference sequence). V gave up 6 bases and J gave up 0 bases, with 11 bases separating them.

J is TRBJ2-5 and V is TRBV11-2; D is unresolved. V dropped 1 base and J dropped 2 bases, with 11 bases sitting between them. Looked up from germline, CDR1 is SGHAT and CDR2 is FQNNGV. CDR3 length equals 15 residues. Here the CDR3 DNA reads TGTGCCAGCAGCTTAGTGAGTCAGGCACAAGAGACCCAGTACTTC. This sequence encodes CASSLVSQAQETQYF.

V usage is TRBV15 and J usage is TRBJ2-5; 8 bases agree with TRBD2. The V and J ends lost 3 bases and 5 bases, in that order; junction bases with no gene match: 14. Looked up from germline, CDR1 is LNHNV and CDR2 is YYDKDF (reference sequence). The CDR3 runs 17 residues. As DNA, the CDR3 is TGTGCCACCAGCAGGGGACTAGTGGGGGCCGAATGGGAGACCCAGTACTTC. Translated: CATSRGLVGAEWETQYF.

A note on this clone: Germline is not matched at one junction end, which may reflect a read error. The chain couples TRBV11-1 to TRBJ1-2, with 7 bases identical to TRBD1. CDR1 and CDR2 (germline): SGHAT, FQDESV (reference sequence). The CDR3 is 13 residues long. This CDR3 is CASRLGTADGYTF. DNA for the CDR3: TGTGCCAGCAGATTAGGGACAGCGGATGGCTACACCTTC.

The V call is TRBV28, the J call TRBJ2-5, with D tentatively TRBD2 (5 bases). The CDR3 spans 13 residues. Trimming pared 5 bases from V and 5 bases from J, leaving 12 bases between. CDR1 is MDHEN, CDR2 SYDVKM, per germline. The CDR3 spells CASSPSLGETQYF. The CDR3 bases are TGTGCCAGCAGTCCTAGCCTAGGGGAGACCCAGTACTTC.

The V call is TRBV18, the J call TRBJ1-3, with D hard to call. Germline loops: CDR1 KGHSH, CDR2 LQKENI. V was clipped by 5 bases and J by 0 bases, with 8 bases between them. The CDR3 has 14 amino acids. The CDR3 DNA reads TGTGCCAGCTCAGAGGGTATCTCTGGAAACACCATATATTTT. Its protein is CASSEGISGNTIYF.

This rearrangement joins TRBV28 to TRBJ1-5; 7 nucleotides line up with TRBD1. The germline V gene encodes CDR1 MDHEN and CDR2 SYDVKM. The CDR3 contains 15 residues. V dropped 2 bases and J dropped 3; count of bases not matched to a gene: 4. In DNA form, the CDR3 reads TGTGCCAGCAGTTTACGACAGGGAACCAATCAGCCCCAGCATTTT. Protein sequence: CASSLRQGTNQPQHF. The full variable domain, in which reference TRBV28 and TRBJ1-5 provide the parts outside the CDR3, is DVKVTQSSRYLVKRTGEKVFLECVQDMDHENMFWYRQDPGLGLRLIYFSYDVKMKEKGDIPEGYSVSREKKERFSLILESASTNQTSMYLCASSLRQGTNQPQHFGDGTRLSIL.